This passage covers 15 T cell receptor beta chains from one sample sequenced in a study of identical twins. TCRdb used MiXCR to reprocess the 5' RACE reads, holding one entry per CDR3 protein. The sample lists approximately 190,000 distinct CDR3 sequences; less than 20% were seen once. This same sample was also part of a study on T cells expressing NK-cell markers.

Material for sequencing was CD8+ T cells sorted from blood. These TCRs come from a woman in her late teens or twenties in good health.

This chain uses TRBV7-2 with TRBJ2-7, with D perhaps matching TRBD2 (6 bases). Trimming took 2 bases from V and 4 from J, leaving 15 bases between them. The CDR3 totals 15 residues. Germline assignment: CDR1 SGHTA and CDR2 FQGNSA. CDR3 region: CASSLPGTGEYEQYF. The CDR3, as DNA: TGTGCCAGCAGCTTACCCGGGACGGGAGAGTACGAGCAGTACTTC.

This clonotype was observed a handful of times. V usage is TRBV20-1 and J usage is TRBJ2-1; 11 nucleotides align to TRBD2. Trimming at V came to 0 bases and at J to 2 bases, leaving 6 bases not matched to a gene. This CDR3 region has 17 residues. Germline V CDR1 and CDR2: DFQATT, SNEGSKA (reference sequence). The CDR3 DNA is TGCAGTGCTAGAGACAAACTAGCGGGAGTCCCCTACAATGAGCAGTTCTTC. Protein: CSARDKLAGVPYNEQFF.

This clonotype was seen a handful of times. This chain links TRBV9 with TRBJ2-7; D gene unclear. The germline gives CDR1 SGDLS, CDR2 YYNGEE. The V and J ends lost 2 bases and 2 bases respectively, with 8 bases between them. The CDR3 has 13 residues. The CDR3 DNA sequence: TGTGCCAGCAGCGTGGCAGCTACCTACGAGCAGTACTTC. This gives the protein CASSVAATYEQYF.

The chain employs TRBV7-8 and TRBJ2-6; 9 bases fit TRBD1. CDR3 size: 16 residues. Germline CDR1 SGHVS, CDR2 FQNEAQ. With V trimmed by 6 bases and J by 2 bases, 5 bases remained unmatched. CDR3 sequence (DNA): TGTGCCAGCAGTTCGACAGGGGGGGCTGGGGCCAACGTCCTGACTTTC. It specifies CASSSTGGAGANVLTF.

This clonotype has only a few counts. The J gene is TRBJ2-1, the V gene TRBV12-3 or TRBV12-4, with D maybe TRBD2 (6 bases). This CDR3 has 11 residues. Trimming stripped 6 bases from V and 6 bases from J, with 6 bases between. The CDR3 nucleotides read TGTGCCAGCAGGACTAGCAATGAGCAGTTCTTC. Amino acids: CASRTSNEQFF.

The rearrangement uses TRBV11-2 and TRBJ2-5; a possible D gene is TRBD2 (6 bases). V lost 7 bases and J 2 bases, leaving 17 bases between the germline ends. The CDR3 contains 15 residues. In germline, CDR1 is SGHAT, CDR2 FQNNGV. CDR3 sequence (DNA): TGTGCCAGCATCTTGGGCACTAGCTATCAAGAGACCCAGTACTTC. Translation: CASILGTSYQETQYF.

This clonotype was seen more than once but under ten times. CDR3 amino acids: CASSFGTRHNEQFF. In DNA, the CDR3 is TGTGCCAGCAGTTTTGGGACTCGGCACAATGAGCAGTTCTTC. The chain combines TRBV12-3 or TRBV12-4 with TRBJ2-1; maybe TRBD2 (6 bases). This CDR3 spans 14 amino acids. Trimming cost V 3 bases and J 5 bases, with 11 bases left between them.

The chain uses TRBV11-3 and TRBJ2-3; TRBD1 agrees at 8 bases. Germline assignment: CDR1 SGHNT and CDR2 YENEEA. V dropped 3 bases and J dropped 5; count of bases not matched to a gene: 13. CDR3 length: 17 amino acids. The CDR3 sequence: CASSFFPGQGRGDTQYF. The DNA of the CDR3 is TGTGCCAGCAGCTTTTTCCCCGGACAGGGCCGTGGAGATACGCAGTATTTT.

V gene TRBV12-3 or TRBV12-4 combines with J gene TRBJ2-5, with unresolved D. The CDR3 is 16 residues long. Between the trimmed V and J ends, which lost 6 bases and 5 bases, there was a span of 22 bases. CDR3 nucleotide sequence: TGTGCCAGCAGCCCCCTGGGTGGAGTTGGATTCGAGACCCAGTACTTC. Translating gives CASSPLGGVGFETQYF.

This clonotype was observed a handful of times. The rearrangement joins TRBV12-3 or TRBV12-4 to TRBJ1-2; D remains unclear. Trimming took 5 bases from V and 7 from J, leaving 23 bases between them. CDR3 length: 16 amino acids. The CDR3 DNA sequence: TGTGCCAGCAGTCCCCCTCGATGGGGTGGGGTTGGTGGCTACACCTTC. Its protein product is CASSPPRWGGVGGYTF.

This clonotype was detected only a few times. The chain recombines TRBV11-2 with TRBJ1-1; the D gene is possibly TRBD1 (6 bases). The CDR3 runs to 14 residues. The V gene's germline CDR1 is SGHAT and CDR2 FQNNGV. The ends were cut back, 4 bases at V and 4 bases at J, with 13 bases in the middle. For the CDR3, the DNA is TGTGCCAGCAGCTCCGAAGGGGGAGTCACTGAAGCTTTCTTT. This codes for CASSSEGGVTEAFF.

This chain connects TRBV6-2 or TRBV6-3 to TRBJ2-1; 13 bases map to TRBD2. The CDR3 extends over 15 amino acids. Trimming took 6 bases from V and 8 from J; bases not matched to a gene: 7. Germline CDR1 MNHEY, CDR2 SVGEGT. The CDR3 protein is CASSLTSGRTDEQFF. The CDR3 DNA reads TGTGCCAGCAGCTTGACTAGCGGGAGGACGGATGAGCAGTTCTTC.

The V and J genes are TRBV10-3 and TRBJ1-1; D unclear. The CDR3 covers 14 residues. Trimming cost V 2 bases and J 1 base, with 8 bases left between them. Germline V gene sequence: CDR1 ENHRY, CDR2 SYGVKD. CDR3 region: CAISESPENTEAFF. DNA for the CDR3: TGTGCCATCAGTGAGAGTCCAGAGAACACTGAAGCTTTCTTT.

This clonotype was detected only a few times. The CDR3 sequence: CASSFINPEQFF. CDR3 nucleotides: TGTGCCAGCAGTTTTATAAACCCCGAGCAGTTCTTC. The V and J genes are TRBV12-3 or TRBV12-4 and TRBJ2-1; D remains ambiguous. The CDR3 is 12 amino acids. V lost 3 bases and J 10 bases, leaving 10 bases between the germline ends.

In its sample, this clonotype was seen a few times. The V gene is TRBV7-8, the J gene TRBJ2-7, with D perhaps TRBD2 (5 bases). Germline values: CDR1 SGHVS, CDR2 FQNEAQ. The CDR3 sequence is 14 residues long. The V end was cut by 4 bases, the J end by 5 bases, with 15 bases between. In DNA form, the CDR3 reads TGTGCCAGCAGCTCCTCCGGGGTTTCGAACGAGCAGTACTTC. Translated, it gives CASSSSGVSNEQYF. Filled out from reference TRBV7-8 and TRBJ2-7, the complete variable domain reads GAGVSQSPRYKVAKRGQDVALRCDPISGHVSLFWYQQALGQGPEFLTYFQNEAQLDKSGLPSDRFFAERPEGSVSTLKIQRTQQEDSAVYLCASSSSGVSNEQYFGPGTRLTVT.